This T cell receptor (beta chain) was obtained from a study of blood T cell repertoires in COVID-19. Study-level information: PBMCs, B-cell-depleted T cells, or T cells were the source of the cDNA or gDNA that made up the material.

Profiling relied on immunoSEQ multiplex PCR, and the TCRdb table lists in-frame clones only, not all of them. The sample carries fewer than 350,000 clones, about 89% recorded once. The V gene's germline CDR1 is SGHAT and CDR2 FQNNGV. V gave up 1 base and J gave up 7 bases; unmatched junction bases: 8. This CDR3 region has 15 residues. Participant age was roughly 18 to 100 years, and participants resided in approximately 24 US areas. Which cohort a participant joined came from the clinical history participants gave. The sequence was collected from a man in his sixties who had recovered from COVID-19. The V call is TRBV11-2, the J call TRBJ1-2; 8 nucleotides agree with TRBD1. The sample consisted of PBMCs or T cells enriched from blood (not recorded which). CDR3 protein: CASSLGRQGISGYTF. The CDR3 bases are TGTGCCAGCAGCTTAGGTCGACAGGGGATTTCTGGCTACACCTTC.